This T cell receptor (beta chain) was observed in a study of early T cells in non-severe SARS-CoV-2 infection. On the study more broadly: Chains from this unsorted whole-blood bulk RNA could not be paired.

TCRdb re-derived calls from the 5' RACE reads in MiXCR, one entry per CDR3 protein. This sample has 15,000 to 20,000 distinct CDR3 sequences, with approximately 5.4% found just once. The germline CDR1 and CDR2 sequences are SGHVS and FNYEAQ. The CDR3 spans 17 residues. The V gene end was trimmed by 1 base and the J gene end by 4 bases; junction bases not matched to a gene: 8. Many counts were recorded for this clonotype. Sample: whole blood. V and J are TRBV7-6 and TRBJ2-2, with 8 bases lining up with TRBD2. The sequence was obtained from an adult who was a healthcare worker with PCR-confirmed SARS-CoV-2 infection or an uninfected control (not recorded which). The CDR3 loop is CASSLVGRAQGTGELFF. As DNA, the CDR3 is TGTGCCAGCAGCTTAGTCGGGAGGGCCCAGGGCACCGGGGAGCTGTTTTTT.